Reported below is one T cell receptor (beta chain). The data belong to a study of blood T cell repertoires in COVID-19. The data were produced by immunoSEQ multiplex PCR, yet TCRdb's version contains in-frame clones alone and is incomplete. The repertoire holds over 200,000 clones, with about 90% as singletons. Per germline, CDR1 SGHNT and CDR2 YYREEE (reference sequence). The V end lost 2 bases, the J end lost 4 bases, and 15 bases lay between the germline ends. CDR3 size: 15 residues. The rearrangement joins TRBV5-4 to TRBJ1-2; D uncertain. Specimen: peripheral blood. The receptor was derived from a woman in her twenties or thirties who had recovered from COVID-19. The CDR3 is CASSLPTPGSYGYTF. As DNA, the CDR3 is TGTGCCAGCAGCTTACCCACCCCCGGGAGCTATGGCTACACCTTC.